The entry that follows covers one T cell receptor beta chain sequence. These data originate in a study of cytomegalovirus exposure and HLA in healthy donors. Study-level background: HLA-typed donors contributed about 85 million unique TCRs, which were held in an early data release.

V was cut by 0 bases and J by 8 bases, with 15 bases left in between. There are 15 residues in the CDR3. Per germline, CDR1 SGHRS and CDR2 YFSETQ. PCR involved 60 Vbeta and 13 Jbeta primers. TCRdb's copy holds only in-frame clones and misses some; the assay was immunoSEQ multiplex PCR. The top ten hold roughly 2% of the sample, which has 150,000 to 200,000 clones, around 76% seen once. Sequencing input: PBMCs. The rearrangement uses TRBV5-1 and TRBJ1-3, with D unclear. The TCR comes from a female donor in good health and CMV-seronegative. In DNA, the CDR3 is TGCGCCAGCAGCTTGGGTTACGCGGGAGTAGACACCATATATTTT. Protein product: CASSLGYAGVDTIYF.